Many counts were recorded for the clone carrying this TCR beta chain. Antigen: not known. These data originate in a study of T cells in Graves' hyperthyroidism and ophthalmopathy. The CDR3 consists of 13 residues. Trimming removed 3 bases from V and 8 bases from J, with 11 bases in between. Approximately 10 ml of fresh peripheral blood supplied the PBMCs. Amplified TCR beta CDR3 regions derived from RNA transcripts. The HTBI primer set drove a first-round RT-PCR of the TCR CDR3. Each CDR3 protein is one row after TCRdb ran MiXCR on the multiplex PCR reads. The top ten hold less than 85% of the sample, which has 300,000 to 450,000 distinct CDR3 sequences, 25% seen once. Findings and limits, study-wide: Ophthalmopathy was told apart from stable hyperthyroidism by a 13 V-J model. Blood also contained most expanded thyroid clonotypes above 0.001.

The chain combines TRBV12-3 or TRBV12-4 with TRBJ2-1; the D gene is possibly TRBD2 (7 bases). This clonotype was sampled from a man in his fifties with Graves' hyperthyroidism. The sample comprised blood. CDR3 protein: CASSLRGGDEQFF. CDR3 DNA: TGTGCCAGCAGTTTGAGGGGGGGGGATGAGCAGTTCTTC.